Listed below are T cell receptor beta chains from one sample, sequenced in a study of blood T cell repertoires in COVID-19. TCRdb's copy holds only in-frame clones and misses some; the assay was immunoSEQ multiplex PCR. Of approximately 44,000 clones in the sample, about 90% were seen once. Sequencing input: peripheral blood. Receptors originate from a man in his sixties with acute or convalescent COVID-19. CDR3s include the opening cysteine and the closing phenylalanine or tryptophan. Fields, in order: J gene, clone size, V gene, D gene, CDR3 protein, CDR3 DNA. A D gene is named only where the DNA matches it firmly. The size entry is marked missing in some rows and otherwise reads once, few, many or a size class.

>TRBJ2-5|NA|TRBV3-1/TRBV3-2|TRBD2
CASSQARTSGGETQYF
TGTGCCAGCAGCCAAGCCAGGACTAGCGGGGGGGAGACCCAGTACTTC
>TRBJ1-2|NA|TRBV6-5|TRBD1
CASRQMGTGDYGYTF
TGTGCCAGCAGGCAAATGGGGACAGGGGACTATGGCTACACCTTC
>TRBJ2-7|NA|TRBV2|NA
CASSRGQFYEQYF
TGTGCCAGCAGCCGAGGACAGTTCTACGAGCAGTACTTC
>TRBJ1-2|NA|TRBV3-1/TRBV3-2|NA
CASSSWGDYGYTF
TGTGCCAGCAGCTCATGGGGGGACTATGGCTACACCTTC
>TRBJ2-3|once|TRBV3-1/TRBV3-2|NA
CASSKVRTSTDTQYF
TGTGCCAGCAGCAAAGTCCGGACTAGCACAGATACGCAGTATTTT
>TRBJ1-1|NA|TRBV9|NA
CASSQGFYGTGEAFF
TGTGCCAGCAGCCAGGGGTTCTATGGTACAGGTGAAGCTTTCTTT
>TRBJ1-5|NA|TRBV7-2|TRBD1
CASSWGQGLHSNQPQHF
TGTGCCAGCAGCTGGGGACAGGGCCTGCATAGCAATCAGCCCCAGCATTTT
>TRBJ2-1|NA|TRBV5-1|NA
CASSVDSWGSGNEQFF
TGCGCCAGCAGCGTTGACAGTTGGGGCAGTGGGAATGAGCAGTTCTTC
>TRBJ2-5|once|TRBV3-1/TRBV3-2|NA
CASSQMAGQPMTQYF
TGTGCCAGCAGCCAAATGGCTGGGCAGCCGATGACCCAGTACTTC
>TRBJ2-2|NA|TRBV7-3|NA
CASSLQLESANTGELFF
TGTGCCAGCAGCTTGCAACTGGAAAGCGCGAACACCGGGGAGCTGTTTTTT
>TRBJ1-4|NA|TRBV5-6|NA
CASSWRRGGEKLFF
TGTGCCAGCAGCTGGAGACGAGGGGGTGAAAAACTGTTTTTT
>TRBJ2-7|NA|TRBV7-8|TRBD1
CASSLKGGQGAQRNEQYF
TGTGCCAGCAGCTTAAAAGGGGGACAGGGGGCGCAACGCAACGAGCAGTACTTC
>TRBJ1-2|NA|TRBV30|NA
CAWSANGGDYGYTF
TGTGCCTGGAGCGCGAACGGCGGAGACTATGGCTACACCTTC
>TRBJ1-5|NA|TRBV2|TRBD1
CASSDWDRPYQPQHF
TGTGCCAGCAGTGATTGGGACAGGCCATATCAGCCCCAGCATTTT
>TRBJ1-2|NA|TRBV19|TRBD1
CASSIRDRYGYTF
TGTGCCAGTAGTATCAGGGACAGATATGGCTACACCTTC
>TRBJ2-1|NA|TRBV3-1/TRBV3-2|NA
CASSQLYNEQFF
TGTGCCAGCAGCCAACTGTACAATGAGCAGTTCTTC
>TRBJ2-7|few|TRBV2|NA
CASSAYPYEQYF
TGTGCCAGCAGTGCTTATCCCTACGAGCAGTACTTC
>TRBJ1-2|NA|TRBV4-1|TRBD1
CASSHPFSGQGAWGYTF
TGCGCCAGCAGCCACCCTTTCTCCGGACAGGGGGCGTGGGGCTACACCTTC
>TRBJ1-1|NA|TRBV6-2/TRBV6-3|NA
CASSYSNIRASEAFF
TGTGCCAGCAGTTACTCCAACATCAGAGCGTCTGAAGCTTTCTTT
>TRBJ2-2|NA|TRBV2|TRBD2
CASSRLAGGTGELFF
TGTGCCAGCAGTCGACTAGCGGGGGGGACCGGGGAGCTGTTTTTT
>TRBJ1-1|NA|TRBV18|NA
CASSNGGRANTEAFF
TGTGCCAGCTCCAATGGGGGCAGGGCGAACACTGAAGCTTTCTTT
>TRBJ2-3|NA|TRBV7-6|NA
CASSPMTYGTDTQYF
TGTGCCAGCAGCCCAATGACATACGGCACAGATACGCAGTATTTT
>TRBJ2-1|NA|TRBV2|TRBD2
CASARTSGGARNEQFF
TGTGCCAGCGCCCGGACTAGCGGGGGGGCACGCAATGAGCAGTTCTTC
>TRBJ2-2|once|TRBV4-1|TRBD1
CASSDRGNTGELFF
TGCGCCAGCAGTGACAGGGGAAACACCGGGGAGCTGTTTTTT
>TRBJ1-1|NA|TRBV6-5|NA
CASSYSRGEGEAFF
TGTGCCAGCAGTTACTCGAGGGGGGAGGGCGAAGCTTTCTTT
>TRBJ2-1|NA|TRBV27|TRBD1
CASNTGGHEQFF
TGTGCCAGCAATACAGGGGGCCATGAGCAGTTCTTC
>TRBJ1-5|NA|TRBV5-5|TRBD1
CASSLVGDREGQPQHF
TGTGCCAGCAGCTTGGTAGGGGACAGAGAAGGTCAGCCCCAGCATTTT
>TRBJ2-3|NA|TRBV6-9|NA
CASSYLADYPSTDTQYF
TGTGCCAGCAGTTATCTGGCGGACTATCCTAGCACAGATACGCAGTATTTT
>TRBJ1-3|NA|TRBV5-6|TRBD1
CASSLAFGQGSGNTIYF
TGTGCCAGCAGCTTGGCCTTCGGACAGGGCTCTGGAAACACCATATATTTT
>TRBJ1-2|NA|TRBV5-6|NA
CASSFPRAGGGYTF
TGTGCCAGCAGCTTCCCCCGGGCCGGAGGTGGCTACACCTTC
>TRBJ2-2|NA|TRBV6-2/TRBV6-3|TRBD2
CASSPHTFLAGGPASPGELFF
TGTGCCAGCAGCCCCCACACCTTTCTAGCGGGGGGGCCGGCTTCACCCGGGGAGCTGTTTTTT
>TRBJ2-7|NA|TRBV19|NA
CASSTQGYEQYF
TGTGCCAGTAGTACCCAGGGGTACGAGCAGTACTTC
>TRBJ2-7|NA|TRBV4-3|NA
CASSLREGDEQYF
TGCGCCAGCAGCCTCCGCGAAGGGGACGAGCAGTACTTC
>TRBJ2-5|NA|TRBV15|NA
CATSKDSPGRETQYF
TGTGCCACCAGCAAAGACTCCCCGGGGAGGGAGACCCAGTACTTC
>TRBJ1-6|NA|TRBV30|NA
CAWSLQDNSPLHF
TGTGCCTGGAGTCTGCAGGATAATTCACCCCTCCACTTT
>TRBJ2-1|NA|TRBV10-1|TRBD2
CASSESGLAGNEQFF
TGCGCCAGCAGTGAGTCCGGACTAGCGGGCAATGAGCAGTTCTTC
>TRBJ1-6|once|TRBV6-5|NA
CASSLRVDHNSPLHF
TGTGCCAGCAGCCTCCGGGTCGACCATAATTCACCCCTCCACTTT
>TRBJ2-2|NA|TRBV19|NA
CASSIFIGDTGELFF
TGTGCCAGTAGTATATTCATCGGAGACACCGGGGAGCTGTTTTTT
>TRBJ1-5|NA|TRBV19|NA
CASSSGIARNQPQHF
TGTGCCAGTAGTTCCGGGATTGCTCGCAATCAGCCCCAGCATTTT